This TCR beta chain was obtained from a study of beta chain features in type 1 diabetes. Without exception, sorted populations had purity beyond 98%. The CDR3 extends over 14 amino acids. Germline V gene lookup returns CDR1 MDHEN and CDR2 SYDVKM. The V gene end was trimmed by 4 bases and the J gene end by 0 bases; junction bases not matched to a gene: 3. About this clone: The antigen is unknown.

All of the isolated RNA was reverse transcribed, so expressed TCRB transcripts were sequenced. The table came from immunoSEQ multiplex PCR; TCRdb's copy has only in-frame clones and leaves some out. This table has under 200,000 clones, approximately 10% appearing once. Broader study findings: Type 1 diabetes patients had VDJ junctions that carried fewer insertions and more deletions. TCRB CDR3 length was moderately but significantly reduced in all four CD4+ subsets of Type 1 diabetes patients.

Sequenced input: central memory CD4+ T cells from blood. The origin of this receptor is a young man with type 1 diabetes. The V gene is TRBV28, the J gene TRBJ2-7, with 7 bases matching TRBD2. This chain's CDR3 is CASSSSGGSYEQYF. CDR3 sequence (DNA): TGTGCCAGCAGTTCCTCGGGGGGCTCCTACGAGCAGTACTTC. Together with reference TRBV28 and TRBJ2-7, the CDR3 gives the full variable domain: DVKVTQSSRYLVKRTGEKVFLECVQDMDHENMFWYRQDPGLGLRLIYFSYDVKMKEKGDIPEGYSVSREKKERFSLILESASTNQTSMYLCASSSSGGSYEQYFGPGTRLTVT.